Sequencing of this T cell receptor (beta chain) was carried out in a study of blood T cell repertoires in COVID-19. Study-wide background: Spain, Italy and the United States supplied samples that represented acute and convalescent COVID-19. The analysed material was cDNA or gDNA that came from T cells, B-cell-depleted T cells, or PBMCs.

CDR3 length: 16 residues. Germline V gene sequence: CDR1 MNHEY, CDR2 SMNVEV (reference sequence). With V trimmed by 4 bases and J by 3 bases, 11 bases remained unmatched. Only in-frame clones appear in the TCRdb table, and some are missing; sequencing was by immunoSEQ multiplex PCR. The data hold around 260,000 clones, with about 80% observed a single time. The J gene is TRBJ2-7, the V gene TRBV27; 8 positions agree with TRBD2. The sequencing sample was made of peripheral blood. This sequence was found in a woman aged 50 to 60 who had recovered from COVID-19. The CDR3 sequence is CASSSSRVAGLYEQYF. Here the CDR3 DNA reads TGTGCCAGCAGTTCATCCAGGGTAGCGGGGCTCTACGAGCAGTACTTC.